The 14 T cell receptor beta chains below come from one sample, sequenced in a study of T cell responses to AZD1222 COVID-19 vaccine. Generated by immunoSEQ multiplex PCR, the TCRdb table keeps only in-frame clones and is missing some. The sample lists fewer than 120,000 clones; roughly nine tenths were seen once. Sequencing was performed on peripheral blood, taken on day 0 of AZD1222 vaccination. The receptors were gathered from an adult in good health.

Of note for this clone: The sample carries other DNA sequences with the same CDR3. The chain couples TRBV3-1 (or the pseudogene TRBV3-2) to TRBJ1-5; perhaps TRBD1 as D (6 bases). CDR1 and CDR2 from the germline V gene are LGHDT and YNNKEL (reference sequence). Trimming shortened V by 4 bases and J by 2 bases, and 9 bases separated the two germline ends. The CDR3 totals 14 residues. As DNA, the CDR3 is TGTGCCAGCAGCCCTAGGGGGGGCAATCAGCCCCAGCATTTT. Protein sequence: CASSPRGGNQPQHF.

The chain joins TRBV3-1 (or the pseudogene TRBV3-2) to TRBJ2-5, with 7 bases matching TRBD1. This CDR3 spans 16 amino acids. The V segment lost 4 bases and the J segment 2 bases; nucleotides outside the gene matches: 10. CDR1 and CDR2 (germline): LGHDT, YNNKEL (reference sequence). Here the CDR3 DNA reads TGTGCCAGCAGCCGTTTCCGGGACAGATTTCAAGAGACCCAGTACTTC. Encoded protein: CASSRFRDRFQETQYF.

The chain uses TRBV9 and TRBJ1-2; D may be TRBD1 (5 bases). The V and J ends lost 3 bases and 8 bases respectively, with 20 bases between them. Germline-derived CDR1 and CDR2 are SGDLS and YYNGEE. CDR3 size: 15 residues. CDR3 nucleotide sequence: TGTGCCAGCAGCGCCCTCGCCGGGGGGGGAGGCGGCTACACCTTC. This sequence encodes CASSALAGGGGGYTF.

This chain links TRBV14 with TRBJ2-7; no reliable D call. The V gene lost 0 bases and the J gene lost 0 bases, with 12 bases spanning the gap. Germline CDR1 is SGHDN and CDR2 is FVKESK. This CDR3 is built from 16 residues. CDR3 residues: CASSQEETVDSYEQYF. The CDR3 DNA is TGTGCCAGCAGCCAAGAGGAGACCGTCGACTCCTACGAGCAGTACTTC.

V is TRBV7-9 and J is TRBJ1-2; 7 bases match TRBD1. This CDR3 contains 14 residues. V trimming: 5 bases; J trimming: 0 bases; junction bases outside the gene matches: 3. Germline assignment: CDR1 SEHNR and CDR2 FQNEAQ (reference sequence). DNA of the CDR3: TGTGCCAGCAGCAAGGGACAGACTAACTATGGCTACACCTTC. Translation gives CASSKGQTNYGYTF.

This rearrangement joins TRBV2 to TRBJ2-1; D is ambiguous. V lost 1 base and J lost 4, with 11 bases in between. The germline gives CDR1 SNHLY, CDR2 FYNNEI. CDR3 length: 15 amino acids. As DNA, the CDR3 is TGTGCCAGCAGTGAAGTCAGAATCTCATACAATGAGCAGTTCTTC. Its protein is CASSEVRISYNEQFF.

The chain combines TRBV7-2 with TRBJ1-3, with a tentative D call TRBD1 (6 bases). The germline V gene has CDR1 SGHTA and CDR2 FQGNSA. V lost 1 base and J 0 bases, leaving 10 bases between the germline ends. The CDR3 totals 16 residues. CDR3: CASSLGTANSGNTIYF. In DNA form, the CDR3 reads TGTGCCAGCAGCTTAGGGACAGCCAACTCTGGAAACACCATATATTTT.

The chain joins TRBV3-1 (or the pseudogene TRBV3-2) to TRBJ2-2, with 10 bases fitting TRBD2. Trimming cost V 4 bases and J 4 bases; bases outside gene matches: 12. In germline, CDR1 is LGHDT, CDR2 YNNKEL (reference sequence). CDR3 length: 18 residues. CDR3 loop: CASSRYSSSGRVTGELFF. As DNA, the CDR3 is TGTGCCAGCAGCCGGTACTCCTCTAGCGGGAGAGTCACCGGGGAGCTGTTTTTT.

J is TRBJ2-5 and V is TRBV6-1; no definite D call. CDR1 is MNHNS, CDR2 SASEGT, per germline. The CDR3 covers 15 residues. Trimming left V 2 bases short and J 5 bases short, with 15 bases between. CDR3 DNA sequence: TGTGCCAGCAGTGAAACACGGTCTGGAACGGAGACCCAGTACTTC. Translated, it gives CASSETRSGTETQYF.

The chain joins TRBV20-1 to TRBJ2-1; D is unclear. Trimming left V 6 bases short and J 9 bases short, with 12 bases between. Germline assignment: CDR1 DFQATT and CDR2 SNEGSKA (reference sequence). The CDR3 contains 11 residues. The CDR3 coding sequence is TGCAGTGCCCGCCCAGAAGTTGAGCAGTTCTTC. Residues: CSARPEVEQFF.

The chain recombines TRBV19 with TRBJ1-5, with 7 bases that match TRBD1. Germline CDR1 is LNHDA and CDR2 is SQIVND (reference sequence). The CDR3 is 14 residues long. Losses at the gene ends were 6 bases for V and 3 bases for J; bases not matched to a gene: 5. In DNA, the CDR3 is TGTGCCAGTAGGATAAGGGGGCTCAATCAGCCCCAGCATTTT. Encoded protein: CASRIRGLNQPQHF. The full variable domain, rest sourced from reference TRBV19 and TRBJ1-5, is DGGITQSPKYLFRKEGQNVTLSCEQNLNHDAMYWYRQDPGQGLRLIYYSQIVNDFQKGDIAEGYSVSREKKESFPLTVTSAQKNPTAFYLCASRIRGLNQPQHFGDGTRLSIL.

V and J are TRBV11-1 and TRBJ1-1; no clear D. V shed 5 bases and J shed 7 bases, with 14 bases lying between them. From germline, CDR1 is SGHAT and CDR2 FQDESV (reference sequence). The CDR3 consists of 13 residues. As DNA, the CDR3 is TGTGCCAGCAGCCAGCGACTGGCTGGTGAAGCTTTCTTT. Encoded protein: CASSQRLAGEAFF.

The chain carries TRBV5-1 and TRBJ2-3; 12 bases agree with TRBD2. The CDR3 totals 19 residues. Germline CDR1 and CDR2: SGHRS and YFSETQ. The V and J ends lost 1 base and 2 bases, in that order; junction bases with no gene match: 11. The CDR3 DNA is TGCGCCAGCAGCTTGAAGACTAGCGGGAGCGGAGGGAACACAGATACGCAGTATTTT. The encoded protein is CASSLKTSGSGGNTDTQYF.

The rearrangement links TRBV5-4 to TRBJ2-2, with 7 bases lining up with TRBD1. This CDR3 has 13 amino acids. V trimming: 4 bases; J trimming: 6 bases; junction bases outside the gene matches: 3. Germline V gene sequence: CDR1 SGHNT, CDR2 YYREEE (reference sequence). CDR3 region: CASSVTGSGELFF. The DNA of the CDR3 is TGTGCCAGCAGCGTGACAGGGTCCGGGGAGCTGTTTTTT.